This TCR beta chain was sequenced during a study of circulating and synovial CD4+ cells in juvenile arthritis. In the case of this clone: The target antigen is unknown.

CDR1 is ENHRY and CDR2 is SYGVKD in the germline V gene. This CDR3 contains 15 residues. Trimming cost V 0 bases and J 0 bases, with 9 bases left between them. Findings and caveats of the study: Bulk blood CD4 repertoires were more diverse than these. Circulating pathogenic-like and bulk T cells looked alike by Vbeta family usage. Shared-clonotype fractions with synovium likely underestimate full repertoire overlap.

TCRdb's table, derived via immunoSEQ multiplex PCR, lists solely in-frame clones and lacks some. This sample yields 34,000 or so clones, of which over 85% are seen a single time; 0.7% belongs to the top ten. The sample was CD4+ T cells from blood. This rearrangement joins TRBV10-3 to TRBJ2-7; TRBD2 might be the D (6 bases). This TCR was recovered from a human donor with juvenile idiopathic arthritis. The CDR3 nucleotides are TGTGCCATCAGTGAGTCCCCTAGCGCCTCCTACGAGCAGTACTTC. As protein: CAISESPSASYEQYF.